This TCR beta chain is from a study of blood T cell repertoires in COVID-19. Looked up from germline, CDR1 is MDHEN and CDR2 is SYDVKM. V was trimmed by 6 bases and J by 5 bases, leaving 17 bases between them. The CDR3 sequence is 15 residues long. TCRdb's copy holds only in-frame clones and misses some; the assay was immunoSEQ multiplex PCR. The sample shows roughly 180,000 clones, approximately 79% of them seen only once. Sequencing was performed on peripheral blood. The chain uses TRBV28 and TRBJ2-1, with D perhaps TRBD1 (6 bases). The sequence derives from a woman in her sixties or seventies with COVID-19, enrolled during active disease. The CDR3 DNA reads as TGTGCCAGCAGCATCCGGACAGCCGTCCACAATGAGCAGTTCTTC. Protein: CASSIRTAVHNEQFF.